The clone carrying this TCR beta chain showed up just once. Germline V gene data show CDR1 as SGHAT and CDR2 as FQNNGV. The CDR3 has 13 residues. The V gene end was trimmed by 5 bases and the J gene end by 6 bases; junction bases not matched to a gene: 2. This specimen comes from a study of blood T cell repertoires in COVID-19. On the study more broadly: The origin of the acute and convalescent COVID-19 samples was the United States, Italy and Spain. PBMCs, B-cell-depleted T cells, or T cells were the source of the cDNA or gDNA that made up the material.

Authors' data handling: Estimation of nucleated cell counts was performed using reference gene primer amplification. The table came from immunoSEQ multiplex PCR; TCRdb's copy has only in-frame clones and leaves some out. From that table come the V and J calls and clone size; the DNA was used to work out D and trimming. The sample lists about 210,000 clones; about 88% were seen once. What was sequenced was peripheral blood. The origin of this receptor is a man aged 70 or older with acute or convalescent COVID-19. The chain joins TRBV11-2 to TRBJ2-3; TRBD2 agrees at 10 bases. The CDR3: CASSPGLADTQYF. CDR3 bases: TGTGCCAGCAGCCCGGGACTAGCGGATACGCAGTATTTT.